Described below is a single T cell receptor beta chain sequence and its context. Clones were sequenced by immunoSEQ multiplex PCR, and TCRdb holds only the in-frame ones, with some missing. The sample consists of about 70,000 clones, around 97% of them appearing once. The sample is drawn from a study of technical replicates of blood from several donors. The sample was T cells isolated from PBMCs. This TCR came from a human donor in good health.

The CDR3: CASSLGFSPETQYF. The DNA for the CDR3 is TGTGCCAGCAGCTTGGGGTTTAGCCCAGAGACCCAGTACTTC. The chain recombines TRBV5-4 with TRBJ2-5; no reliable D call. The CDR3 consists of 14 residues. CDR1 is SGHNT, CDR2 YYREEE, per germline (reference sequence). V lost 0 bases to trimming and J lost 4 bases, with 10 bases between them. Filled out from reference TRBV5-4 and TRBJ2-5, the complete variable domain reads ETGVTQSPTHLIKTRGQQVTLRCSSQSGHNTVSWYQQALGQGPQFIFQYYREEENGRGNFPPRFSGLQFPNYSSELNVNALELDDSALYLCASSLGFSPETQYFGPGTRLLVL.